The T cell receptor beta chain under discussion was sequenced for a study of blood T cell repertoires in COVID-19. Some clones are missing from TCRdb's copy, which holds only in-frame ones; the method was immunoSEQ multiplex PCR. The data contain about 130,000 clones, about 81% of them singletons. V was clipped by 3 bases and J by 2 bases, with 11 bases between them. Looked up from germline, CDR1 is LNHDA and CDR2 is SQIVND (reference sequence). This CDR3 region has 15 residues. The chain is built from TRBV19 and TRBJ1-5, with TRBD1 as a possible D gene (5 bases). The TCR was taken from a man younger than 45 with COVID-19, enrolled during active disease. Specimen: peripheral blood. Written as DNA, the CDR3 is TGTGCCAGTAGTATTGGCGTCAGGGGCAATCAGCCCCAGCATTTT. This codes for CASSIGVRGNQPQHF.